The 2 T cell receptor beta chains reported below all come from one sample, sequenced in a study of regulatory T cells in long-lasting Graves disease. To make TCR beta libraries, researchers used iRepertoire HTBI primers and Arm-PCR of CDR3 regions. One entry per CDR3 protein results from TCRdb running MiXCR on the multiplex PCR reads. The sample carries a few hundred thousand distinct CDR3 sequences, roughly 17% recorded once. Documented time point: newly diagnosed GD, antithyroid drugs for less than 3 months. PBMCs were the source of the RNA used for TCR sequencing. In addition, the sample was reused for a study of T cells in Graves' hyperthyroidism and ophthalmopathy.

The source was peripheral blood mononuclear cells (PBMCs), collected at new diagnosis, from a patient treated with antithyroid drugs. All receptors derive from a woman under 30 with Graves disease.

V is TRBV4-1 and J is TRBJ1-5; TRBD1 might be the D (6 bases). V was clipped by 3 bases and J by 3 bases, with 12 bases between them. This CDR3 is 15 amino acids long. Germline V CDR1 and CDR2: MGHRA, YSYEKL. CDR3 protein: CASSQADRNNQPQHF. CDR3 nucleotides: TGCGCCAGCAGCCAGGCAGACAGGAACAATCAGCCCCAGCATTTT.

The table lists this clonotype with a few counts. The V and J genes are TRBV6-1 and TRBJ1-1, with D maybe TRBD1 (5 bases). V lost 2 bases, J lost 5 bases, and 15 bases lay in between. CDR1 and CDR2 from the germline V gene are MNHNS and SASEGT. The CDR3 has 15 residues. In DNA, the CDR3 is TGTGCCAGCAGTGAAAAAGGGGCGCGAACTACTGAAGCTTTCTTT. Translated: CASSEKGARTTEAFF.